These 22 T cell receptor beta chains share one sample of origin, sequenced in a study of cytomegalovirus exposure and HLA in healthy donors. The primer mix had 60 Vbeta and 13 Jbeta primers. The method was immunoSEQ multiplex PCR; TCRdb's version includes in-frame clones alone and lacks a portion of them. The sample has around 150,000 clones, around 75% seen once. The sample consisted of PBMCs. The receptors derive from a man aged 18 to 30 in good health and CMV-seropositive.

The chain couples TRBV6-6 to TRBJ2-5; a weak D match, TRBD1 (6 bases). The CDR3 consists of 16 residues. The V end was cut by 7 bases, the J end by 5 bases, with 23 bases between. The germline CDR1 and CDR2 sequences are MNHNY and SVGAGI (reference sequence). The DNA of the CDR3 is TGTGCCAGCACCAAACGTCTGGGACACCGCCTGGAGACCCAGTACTTC. Translating it yields CASTKRLGHRLETQYF.

The chain carries TRBV2 and TRBJ2-2; D might be TRBD1 (6 bases). CDR1 and CDR2 from the germline V gene are SNHLY and FYNNEI. The CDR3 sequence is 12 residues long. V was cut by 7 bases and J by 8 bases, with 11 bases left in between. The CDR3: CASKQGPGELFF. CDR3 DNA sequence: TGTGCCAGCAAGCAGGGGCCAGGGGAGCTGTTTTTT. Full variable domain (outside the CDR3, taken from reference TRBV2 and TRBJ2-2): EPEVTQTPSHQVTQMGQEVILRCVPISNHLYFYWYRQILGQKVEFLVSFYNNEISEKSEIFDDQFSVERPDGSNFTLKIRSTKLEDSAMYFCASKQGPGELFFGEGSRLTVL.

The gene calls are TRBV4-1 and TRBJ1-1; D is ambiguous. Germline CDR1 and CDR2: MGHRA and YSYEKL. CDR3 length: 13 amino acids. Deletions cut 8 bases from V and 1 base from J, with 11 bases between. Written as DNA, the CDR3 is TGCGCCAGCTCATGGGCCGGGAACACTGAAGCTTTCTTT. Translated, it gives CASSWAGNTEAFF.

This clone was recorded a few times. The CDR3 protein is CARSLAGQFPSTEAFF. The CDR3 DNA reads TGTGCCAGAAGCTTGGCTGGACAGTTTCCAAGCACTGAAGCTTTCTTT. The V gene is TRBV5-3, the J gene TRBJ1-1; D possibly corresponds to TRBD1 (6 bases). TRBV5-3 is filed as an ORF, its function uncertain. This CDR3 is built from 16 residues. V shed 0 bases and J shed 4 bases, with 16 bases lying between them.

This chain uses TRBV7-6 with TRBJ1-1, with D perhaps matching TRBD1 (6 bases). From germline, CDR1 is SGHVS and CDR2 FNYEAQ. The CDR3 covers 14 residues. V dropped 5 bases and J dropped 3 bases, with 13 bases sitting between them. The CDR3 DNA reads as TGTGCCAGCAGCGGGGACGCAGGGGACACTGAAGCTTTCTTT. It encodes CASSGDAGDTEAFF.

As to this clone: The same CDR3 is also encoded by other DNA sequences in this sample. The chain carries TRBV10-3 and TRBJ1-1, with 9 bases lining up with TRBD1. This CDR3 has 12 amino acids. CDR1 and CDR2 from the germline V gene are ENHRY and SYGVKD. The V segment lost 10 bases and the J segment 3 bases; nucleotides outside the gene matches: 3. The CDR3 sequence: CATRQGDTEAFF. CDR3 bases: TGTGCCACCCGACAGGGGGACACTGAAGCTTTCTTT.

The chain joins TRBV5-1 to TRBJ1-2; the match to TRBD1 covers 7 bases. This CDR3 is 15 amino acids long. CDR1 is SGHRS and CDR2 is YFSETQ in the germline V gene. The V segment lost 4 bases and the J segment 0 bases; nucleotides outside the gene matches: 6. The CDR3 is CASSKGGPANYGYTF. The CDR3 bases are TGCGCCAGCAGCAAAGGGGGCCCAGCTAACTATGGCTACACCTTC.

This clone was seen a single time. This chain links TRBV6-1 with TRBJ1-1, with D hard to call. CDR1 is MNHNS, CDR2 SASEGT, per germline. The CDR3 extends over 13 amino acids. V was pared by 6 bases and J by 0 bases, with 8 bases between. DNA of the CDR3: TGTGCCAGCAGCGTTGACATGAACACTGAAGCTTTCTTT. Translated: CASSVDMNTEAFF.

This clone was detected only a few times. This chain joins TRBV19 and TRBJ1-5, with no clear D. With 4 bases removed from V and 0 bases from J, the gap between germline ends came to 19 bases. Germline values: CDR1 LNHDA, CDR2 SQIVND (reference sequence). This CDR3 comprises 18 residues. The CDR3 is CASSTPTGGGGSNQPQHF. The CDR3 region has the DNA TGTGCCAGTAGTACCCCGACTGGTGGAGGCGGTAGCAATCAGCCCCAGCATTTT.

The genes are TRBV28 and TRBJ1-2, with a tentative D call TRBD1 (5 bases). This CDR3 comprises 12 residues. In germline, CDR1 is MDHEN, CDR2 SYDVKM. Trimming stripped 1 base from V and 10 bases from J, with 10 bases between. As DNA, the CDR3 is TGTGCCAGCAGTTTATTCTCCAGGGACTACACCTTC. Translating gives CASSLFSRDYTF.

The rearrangement uses TRBV10-2 and TRBJ1-5, with a tentative D call TRBD1 (6 bases). Germline values: CDR1 WSHSY, CDR2 SAAADI. Trimming left V 7 bases short and J 1 base short, with 8 bases between. The CDR3 spans 13 residues. The CDR3 DNA reads TGCGCCAGCAATGGACAGAGCAATCAGCCCCAGCATTTT. This codes for CASNGQSNQPQHF.

This clone was recorded once. J is TRBJ1-2 and V is TRBV19; weak D call: TRBD1 (5 bases). V was clipped by 6 bases and J by 2 bases, with 13 bases between them. Germline lookup yields CDR1 LNHDA and CDR2 SQIVND (reference sequence). CDR3 length: 14 residues. This chain's CDR3 is CASSSPDSNYGYTF. For the CDR3, the DNA is TGTGCCAGTAGCTCTCCTGACAGCAACTATGGCTACACCTTC.

This clone was seen a few times. The chain uses TRBV14 and TRBJ2-2; tentatively, D is TRBD1 (5 bases). CDR3 length: 16 residues. CDR1 and CDR2 (germline): SGHDN, FVKESK. Trimming removed 6 bases from V and 4 bases from J, with 18 bases in between. CDR3 loop: CASSTVTGSSTGELFF. CDR3 bases: TGTGCCAGCAGTACCGTCACAGGATCTAGCACCGGGGAGCTGTTTTTT.

The chain combines TRBV30 with TRBJ1-1; D remains ambiguous. Germline V CDR1 and CDR2: GTSNPN, SVGIG (reference sequence). The CDR3 runs to 11 residues. V lost 0 bases and J 3 bases, leaving 2 bases between the germline ends. The DNA of the CDR3 is TGTGCCTGGAGTGTCGACACTGAAGCTTTCTTT. Its translation: CAWSVDTEAFF.

The V call is TRBV4-1, the J call TRBJ2-1; TRBD2 aligns across 11 bases. The length of the CDR3 is 15 residues. Germline-derived CDR1 and CDR2 are MGHRA and YSYEKL. V trimming: 3 bases; J trimming: 7 bases; junction bases outside the gene matches: 5. The CDR3 DNA follows: TGCGCCAGCAGCCATTTTAGCGGGAGGGATAATGAGCAGTTCTTC. Translated, it gives CASSHFSGRDNEQFF.

This clone appeared a single time. J is TRBJ1-1 and V is TRBV15, with 7 bases aligning to TRBD1. The ends lost 1 base at V and 6 bases at J; junction bases unmatched: 11. This CDR3 contains 16 residues. Germline loops: CDR1 LNHNV, CDR2 YYDKDF (reference sequence). The CDR3 DNA reads TGTGCCACCAGCAGAGTTTGGACAGGTGGAGGGGCTGAAGCTTTCTTT. Translated: CATSRVWTGGGAEAFF.

The rearrangement links TRBV2 to TRBJ2-7, with D perhaps matching TRBD2 (6 bases). V was clipped by 5 bases and J by 1 base, with 12 bases between them. Germline V gives CDR1 SNHLY, CDR2 FYNNEI. The CDR3 loop spans 14 amino acids. The CDR3, as DNA: TGTGCCAGCAGTTGGGGACTCGGGTCCTACGAGCAGTACGTC. Its translation is CASSWGLGSYEQYV.

The CDR3 sequence is CASREASPGELFF. As DNA, the CDR3 is TGTGCCAGCAGAGAGGCCTCCCCCGGGGAGCTGTTTTTT. The J gene is TRBJ2-2, the V gene TRBV25-1; no reliable D call. The CDR3 has 13 amino acids. Trimming left V 6 bases short and J 6 bases short, with 11 bases between. The germline V gene has CDR1 MGHDK and CDR2 SYGVNS.

The genes are TRBV19 and TRBJ1-2; maybe TRBD1 (5 bases). CDR1 and CDR2 (germline): LNHDA, SQIVND (reference sequence). V dropped 5 bases and J dropped 8 bases, with 12 bases sitting between them. The CDR3 extends over 12 amino acids. The CDR3 DNA reads TGTGCCAGTAGTTCCGGGGGGTCGGGCTACACCTTC. Translating gives CASSSGGSGYTF. Full variable domain (missing parts from reference TRBV19 and TRBJ1-2): DGGITQSPKYLFRKEGQNVTLSCEQNLNHDAMYWYRQDPGQGLRLIYYSQIVNDFQKGDIAEGYSVSREKKESFPLTVTSAQKNPTAFYLCASSSGGSGYTFGSGTRLTVV.

This clone has just a few counts. Written as DNA, the CDR3 is TGTGCCTGGAGAGGACTGCTTAGCACAGATACGCAGTATTTT. Translated, it gives CAWRGLLSTDTQYF. The chain links TRBV30 to TRBJ2-3; a possible D gene is TRBD2 (5 bases). Trimming stripped 3 bases from V and 0 bases from J, with 10 bases between. The length of the CDR3 is 14 residues. Germline V CDR1 and CDR2: GTSNPN, SVGIG (reference sequence).

The rearrangement uses TRBV10-2 and TRBJ1-1; D possibly corresponds to TRBD1 (6 bases). Trimming pared 4 bases from V and 0 bases from J, leaving 9 bases between. Germline loops: CDR1 WSHSY, CDR2 SAAADI. The CDR3 length is 14 residues. The CDR3 coding sequence is TGCGCCAGCAGTGGGACAGTGGTGAACACTGAAGCTTTCTTT. This translates into CASSGTVVNTEAFF.

This clone was seen a few times. This chain uses TRBV18 with TRBJ1-1; possible D gene TRBD1, 6 bases. V was pared by 4 bases and J by 1 base, with 7 bases between. The CDR3 totals 13 residues. Germline V gene lookup returns CDR1 KGHSH and CDR2 LQKENI. CDR3 sequence: CASSQDRNTEAFF. The DNA for the CDR3 is TGTGCCAGCTCACAGGACAGGAACACTGAAGCTTTCTTT.